This T cell receptor beta chain was captured by sequencing in a study of PD-1 blockade in mismatch repair-deficient tumors. Across the whole study: Enrolled about 2012-2016, patients had progressing, pretreated mismatch repair-deficient cancers of approximately 13 types.

TCRdb's copy holds only in-frame clones and misses some; the assay was immunoSEQ multiplex PCR. The sample holds some 130,000 clones; about nine tenths are singletons and the top ten take over 9.5%. There are 17 residues in the CDR3. V lost 3 bases and J lost 0; bases outside the gene matches: 9. In germline, CDR1 is MNHEY, CDR2 SMNVEV (reference sequence). PCR or immunohistochemistry showed mismatch repair deficiency in every enrolled patient. Three pembrolizumab responders had their TCRs sequenced. Study-wide findings and caveats: Rapid post-treatment expansion, then contraction, generally preceding radiologic response, marked tumor-resident clones.

For this clone: Its antigen is undetermined.

Sample: peripheral blood, taken approximately 69 weeks after starting pembrolizumab. The receptor was derived from an adult with mismatch repair-deficient cancer. V gene TRBV27 combines with J gene TRBJ2-7; TRBD1 agrees at 9 bases. The CDR3 is CASSFKPPGQGSYEQYF. The DNA of the CDR3 is TGTGCCAGCAGTTTCAAACCTCCGGGACAGGGCTCCTACGAGCAGTACTTC.